This T cell receptor beta chain was obtained from a study of neoadjuvant anti-PD-1 for oral cavity cancer (dated by TCRdb to the early 2020s). Broadly, across the study: Patients mostly received three to four biweekly doses of nivolumab at 3 mg/kg before curative-intent surgical resection. A fourth nivolumab dose was given around day 43 to patients without progression, and definitive surgical resection was performed in those patients on days 50-56. The parent correlative cohort had 12 to 13 patients and a response rate of 30% to 35%. Patients with complete response, partial response or stable disease by RECIST 1.1 were defined as responders, whereas patients with progression were defined as non-responders. The research as a whole found: Within PBMCs, T cell clonality (Gini index) was significantly higher in non-responders than responders after neoadjuvant nivolumab. The TCR analyses had only a few patients in each response group, and the authors called for validation in larger cohorts. Higher pretreatment blood TCRbeta clonality and lower post-treatment tumor TCRbeta clonality were correlated with higher pretreatment blood Treg/Th17 ratios.

PBMC libraries used mostly 480 ng of input genomic DNA for deep sequencing, with six replicates per sample. Following the manufacturer's instructions, the team built TCRbeta libraries using the immunoSEQ hsTCRbeta kit. Sequencing of the completed libraries took place using an Illumina NovaSeq 6000 S4 flow cell after they had been pooled to approximately 3.3 nM. The authors' pipeline ran thus. Raw data preprocessing and quality control were performed with the immunoSEQ Analyzer. The analysis was restricted to productive rearrangements, with each unique CDR3 amino acid sequence defining a clonotype. Repertoire clonality was estimated as the Gini-Simpson index, computed with the R package tcR. Student's t test was used to compare Gini indices, and Pearson correlation was used to assess associations with tumor size change. The immuneACCESS repertoire file appears here via TCRdb, limited to in-frame rearrangements. These files lack a portion of the clones; in checked studies, under half of the deficit traces to unresolved V genes, and the cause of the others is not known. V, J and clone size reflect that table, while D and trimming were determined from the DNA. In all, the sample holds fewer than 90,000 clones, and approximately 80% of those were seen once. Together, the top ten hold around 3.2% of the sample.

With regard to this clone: The target of this receptor is not known. No qualities accompany the bases; no much larger clone lies one base away.

What the time point label conveys for this sample: before neoadjuvant nivolumab. The patients had newly diagnosed stage II-IVA oral cavity squamous cell carcinoma and had not received any prior systemic or radiation treatment. The cohort consisted of patients with HPV-negative, locally advanced oral cavity squamous cell carcinoma. Peripheral blood mononuclear cells were analyzed directly, without maintenance or expansion in culture. The samples were obtained from a longitudinal correlative study of a single-arm phase II trial testing neoadjuvant nivolumab in oral cavity squamous cell carcinoma. Genomic DNA-based TCRbeta sequencing was performed on subject-matched pre- and post-treatment PBMCs and tumors from three responders and three non-responders. Peripheral blood mononuclear cells were collected before nivolumab treatment and were collected again after treatment, at the time of surgery. Genomic DNA was isolated from PBMCs using the Maxwell RSC DNA from Cells kit.

The germline V gene supplies CDR1 LGHNT and CDR2 FRNRAP. The CDR3 starts with the cysteine, ends with the phenylalanine, and has 16 residues. The CDR3 DNA has 48 bases and is translated from base 1. The V end loses 2 bases and the J end loses 5 bases, and a stretch of 18 bases separates them. Source: PBMCs, taken before nivolumab (anti-PD-1) treatment. The chain is assembled from TRBV12-5 and TRBJ1-2; matching of 6 bases hints at TRBD1 as the D gene. This sequence originates from a person aged 35-79 years with oral cavity squamous cell carcinoma. The CDR3 here reads CASGLTGQILVYGYTF. The DNA is as follows: TGTGCTAGTGGTTTGACCGGACAGATCCTAGTGTATGGCTACACCTTC.